Listed here are 22 T cell receptor beta chains from one sample, sequenced in a study of blood T cells in healthy people across ages. The use of a sample-barcoded 5' primer and a J-beta primer mix characterized a second PCR of about 7 to 12 cycles. A single record per CDR3 protein comes from TCRdb applying MiXCR to the 5' RACE reads. Here the sample spans about 670,000 distinct CDR3 sequences, 52% being singletons. Sequencing input: blood. These receptors all come from an elderly woman in good health.

The genes are TRBV7-9 and TRBJ2-3, with a tentative D call TRBD2 (5 bases). The CDR3 spans 15 residues. Germline lookup yields CDR1 SEHNR and CDR2 FQNEAQ (reference sequence). Deletions cut 1 base from V and 5 bases from J, with 13 bases between. CDR3 sequence: CASSLGTFRRDTQYF. The CDR3 DNA is TGTGCCAGCAGCTTAGGGACTTTCCGAAGAGATACGCAGTATTTT. Combining the CDR3 with reference TRBV7-9 and TRBJ2-3 gives the whole variable domain DTGVSQNPRHKITKRGQNVTFRCDPISEHNRLYWYRQTLGQGPEFLTYFQNEAQLEKSRLLSDRFSAERPKGSFSTLEIQRTEQGDSAMYLCASSLGTFRRDTQYFGPGTRLTVL.

This clonotype was counted a single time. The V gene is TRBV25-1, the J gene TRBJ2-2, with no clear D. Germline CDR1 and CDR2: MGHDK and SYGVNS. The CDR3 length is 15 residues. Trimming removed 4 bases at V and 5 bases at J, with 14 bases between. CDR3 coding DNA: TGTGCCAGCAGTGGCACCGGACGCAGAACCGGGGAGCTGTTTTTT. Residues: CASSGTGRRTGELFF.

This clonotype was seen at least ten times. V gene TRBV20-1 combines with J gene TRBJ1-2, with D perhaps matching TRBD1 (5 bases). The germline gives CDR1 DFQATT, CDR2 SNEGSKA (reference sequence). The V and J ends lost 1 base and 3 bases respectively, with 18 bases between them. This CDR3 is 16 amino acids long. The CDR3 nucleotides read TGCAGTGCTAGAGCTTCCACGGCAGGGCCTTACTATGGCTACACCTTC. Protein product: CSARASTAGPYYGYTF.

This clonotype was picked up one time. This could be a read error, since a much larger clone is one nucleotide away. The chain combines TRBV15 with TRBJ2-4, with 7 bases that match TRBD1. Per germline, CDR1 LNHNV and CDR2 YYDKDF (reference sequence). The CDR3 loop spans 16 amino acids. As DNA, the CDR3 is TGTGCCACCAGCAATCTCGACAGGGTGGCCAAAAGCATTCAGTACTTC. Translated, it gives CATSNLDRVAKSIQYF. The entire variable domain, with the rest obtained from reference TRBV15 and TRBJ2-4, is as follows: DAMVIQNPRYQVTQFGKPVTLSCSQTLNHNVMYWYQQKSSQAPKLLFHYYDKDFNNEADTPDNFQSRRPNTSFCFLDIRSPGLGDTAMYLCATSNLDRVAKSIQYFGAGTRLSVL.

To note about this clonotype: A much larger clone sits a single nucleotide away, making a read error possible. The chain links TRBV27 to TRBJ2-7; D is undetermined. V dropped 5 bases and J dropped 5 bases, with 16 bases sitting between them. Germline CDR1 is MNHEY and CDR2 is SMNVEV (reference sequence). The CDR3 covers 14 residues. The CDR3 nucleotides read TGTGCCAGCAGTGTCCGTAAGGGTGGGAACGAGCAGTACTTC. Amino acids: CASSVRKGGNEQYF.

On this clonotype: A much bigger clone sits one base away, suggesting this may be a read error. The genes are TRBV29-1 and TRBJ2-7; 7 bases map to TRBD2. V gave up 3 bases and J gave up 5 bases; unmatched junction bases: 10. Germline V lookup: CDR1 SQVTM, CDR2 ANQGSEA. This CDR3 is 14 amino acids long. This CDR3 reads CSVDGRAGSHEQYF. CDR3 nucleotide sequence: TGCAGCGTTGATGGACGAGCGGGGTCCCACGAGCAGTACTTC.

CDR3 protein: CSVVLGGTGNTIYF. CDR3 coding DNA: TGCAGCGTTGTGCTTGGGGGAACTGGAAACACCATATATTTT. V usage is TRBV29-1 and J usage is TRBJ1-3; D perhaps matches TRBD1 (5 bases). CDR1 and CDR2 (germline): SQVTM, ANQGSEA. The V end was cut by 4 bases, the J end by 2 bases, with 12 bases between. This CDR3 has 14 residues.

This clonotype was seen only once. This chain connects TRBV29-1 to TRBJ2-3; maybe TRBD1 (5 bases). V was shortened by 8 bases and J by 4 bases, with 16 bases between the two germline ends. Germline CDR1 and CDR2: SQVTM and ANQGSEA. The CDR3 spans 13 residues. CDR3 amino acids: CSSKEQGPDTQYF. The CDR3, as DNA: TGCAGCTCTAAGGAGCAGGGCCCAGATACGCAGTATTTT.

This sequence joins TRBV12-3 or TRBV12-4 and TRBJ2-5; 8 bases agree with TRBD1. The J call may be mistaken, given a closer DNA end match to TRBJ2-7. This CDR3 spans 14 amino acids. This CDR3 is CASTVDRGAYEQYF. Written as DNA, the CDR3 is TGTGCCAGCACAGTCGACAGGGGCGCCTACGAGCAGTACTTC.

The chain recombines TRBV7-9 with TRBJ2-3, with 11 positions matching TRBD1. The germline gives CDR1 SEHNR, CDR2 FQNEAQ (reference sequence). This CDR3 comprises 13 residues. The CDR3 DNA follows: TGTGCAGAAGGACAGGGGGCGCCAGATACGCAGTATTTT. This codes for CAEGQGAPDTQYF.

This clonotype was seen more than once but under ten times. The chain links TRBV4-2 to TRBJ2-1; tentatively, D is TRBD2 (6 bases). From germline, CDR1 is LGHNA and CDR2 YNFKEQ. The CDR3 contains 16 residues. Trimming took off 4 bases at V and 5 bases at J, with 18 bases between the two ends. CDR3 sequence (DNA): TGTGCCAGCAGCCGCCCCCCCTCGCGGGGTAACAATGAGCAGTTCTTC. Protein: CASSRPPSRGNNEQFF.

The V and J genes are TRBV4-1 and TRBJ1-1; no clear D. Trimming took off 4 bases at V and 7 bases at J, with 13 bases between the two ends. Germline V gene sequence: CDR1 MGHRA, CDR2 YSYEKL. The CDR3 is made up of 13 amino acids. The CDR3 sequence is CASSPLAGNEAFF. CDR3 bases: TGCGCCAGCAGCCCATTGGCGGGGAATGAAGCTTTCTTT.

The gene calls are TRBV5-5 and TRBJ2-5, with D unresolved. This CDR3 comprises 15 residues. Trimming left V 2 bases short and J 1 base short, with 12 bases between. Looked up from germline, CDR1 is SGHKS and CDR2 is YYEKEE (reference sequence). The chain's CDR3 is CASSFGRLPQETQYF. CDR3 bases: TGTGCCAGCAGCTTTGGCCGATTGCCCCAAGAGACCCAGTACTTC.

Details on this clonotype: A single base separates this from a much larger clone, so it may be a read error. The V gene is TRBV7-2, the J gene TRBJ2-7; D is unresolved. The germline V gene has CDR1 SGHTA and CDR2 FQGNSA. The ends were cut back, 6 bases at V and 2 bases at J, with 11 bases in the middle. CDR3 length: 13 residues. CDR3 nucleotide sequence: TGTGCCAGCAGTTGTGACATGACCTACGAGCAGTACTTC. Its protein is CASSCDMTYEQYF.

This clonotype showed up just a few times. The V call is TRBV10-3, the J call TRBJ2-2; 8 positions agree with TRBD1. The CDR3 totals 14 residues. Germline V gene sequence: CDR1 ENHRY, CDR2 SYGVKD. Trimming took 6 bases from V and 7 from J; bases not matched to a gene: 7. The CDR3 reads CAISLTGVGGELFF. The CDR3 nucleotides read TGTGCCATCAGCCTGACAGGGGTGGGCGGGGAGCTGTTTTTT.

This clonotype was picked up many times. The chain combines TRBV4-1 with TRBJ2-7; perhaps TRBD1 as D (6 bases). The CDR3 contains 14 residues. Germline CDR1 MGHRA, CDR2 YSYEKL. Trimming took 5 bases from V and 3 from J, leaving 14 bases between them. Here the CDR3 reads CASSKPGQNYEQYF. CDR3 in DNA: TGCGCCAGCAGCAAACCGGGACAAAACTACGAGCAGTACTTC.

This clonotype was found many times. The rearrangement uses TRBV7-6 and TRBJ2-7; no firm D call. With 2 bases removed from V and 4 bases from J, the gap between germline ends came to 9 bases. Germline CDR1 is SGHVS and CDR2 is FNYEAQ. The CDR3 is made up of 13 amino acids. The CDR3, as DNA: TGTGCCAGCAGCTTAATGTCAGAATACGAGCAGTACTTC. Amino acid sequence: CASSLMSEYEQYF.

The rearrangement joins TRBV12-3 or TRBV12-4 to TRBJ1-2, with unresolved D. V was trimmed by 6 bases and J by 0 bases, leaving 17 bases between them. CDR3 length: 16 residues. CDR3 bases: TGTGCCAGCAGCCCATCCCGGGCCGCGTCTAACTATGGCTACACCTTC. Translation: CASSPSRAASNYGYTF.

This clonotype was seen only a few times. The rearrangement links TRBV12-3 or TRBV12-4 to TRBJ1-2; weak D call: TRBD1 (6 bases). This CDR3 region has 14 residues. V lost 6 bases and J lost 4, with 15 bases in between. As DNA, the CDR3 is TGTGCCAGCAGCCAGGGGATCCAGGGCTATGGCTACACCTTC. It specifies CASSQGIQGYGYTF.

Ten or more counts support this clonotype. This sequence joins TRBV5-1 and TRBJ2-5; D ambiguous. CDR1 is SGHRS and CDR2 is YFSETQ in the germline V gene. The V and J ends lost 0 bases and 1 base respectively, with 7 bases between them. CDR3 length: 14 amino acids. CDR3 DNA sequence: TGCGCCAGCAGCTTGGCGGGCAGCCAAGAGACCCAGTACTTC. It codes for CASSLAGSQETQYF.

The J gene is TRBJ2-7, the V gene TRBV11-2; D tentatively reads TRBD1 or TRBD2 (5 bases each). The germline V gene encodes CDR1 SGHAT and CDR2 FQNNGV. V lost 10 bases, J lost 0 bases, and 13 bases lay in between. The CDR3 length is 13 residues. CDR3 loop: CAISGASSYEQYF. The CDR3 nucleotides read TGTGCCATTTCCGGGGCCAGCTCCTACGAGCAGTACTTC.

The chain links TRBV29-1 to TRBJ2-4; D may be TRBD2 (6 bases). The J call may be in error: the DNA end matches TRBJ2-7 better. In germline, CDR1 is SQVTM, CDR2 ANQGSEA. This CDR3 is built from 13 residues. The CDR3 bases are TGCAGCACCCGGGAGTCCGCCTTATACGAGCAGTACTTC. This sequence encodes CSTRESALYEQYF.